This entry lists 29 T cell receptor beta chains sequenced from one sample in a study of cytomegalovirus exposure and HLA in healthy donors. The PCR employed 60 Vbeta primers together with 13 Jbeta primers. Data came from immunoSEQ multiplex PCR; TCRdb stores just in-frame clones and leaves some out. Of roughly 55,000 clones in the sample, roughly 74% were seen once. Material for sequencing was PBMCs. The receptors here all came from a man aged 40-49 years in good health and CMV-seropositive.

This sequence joins TRBV7-3 and TRBJ2-3, with 8 positions matching TRBD1. The V and J ends lost 4 bases and 5 bases, in that order; junction bases with no gene match: 14. The CDR3 sequence is 17 residues long. In germline, CDR1 is SGHTA, CDR2 FQGTGA. This CDR3 is CASSSPGGATWEDTQYF. CDR3 in DNA: TGTGCCAGCAGCTCACCAGGGGGCGCCACTTGGGAAGATACGCAGTATTTT.

The V gene is TRBV5-4, the J gene TRBJ1-2, with D tentatively TRBD1 (6 bases). The germline V gene has CDR1 SGHNT and CDR2 YYREEE (reference sequence). The CDR3 is made up of 12 amino acids. V dropped 4 bases and J dropped 7 bases, with 11 bases sitting between them. CDR3 amino acids: CASSTYRVGYTF. As DNA, the CDR3 is TGTGCCAGCAGCACTTACAGGGTTGGCTACACCTTC.

This rearrangement joins TRBV9 to TRBJ1-2; TRBD1 matches 9 bases. J was trimmed by 6 bases and V by 4 bases; bases with no gene match: 7. Germline loops: CDR1 SGDLS, CDR2 YYNGEE. This CDR3 is 14 amino acids long. The CDR3 spells CASSPLTGGDGYTF. CDR3 DNA sequence: TGTGCCAGCAGCCCCTTAACAGGGGGCGATGGCTACACCTTC.

This chain connects TRBV19 to TRBJ2-7; tentatively, D is TRBD1 (6 bases). This CDR3 contains 13 residues. Germline CDR1 is LNHDA and CDR2 is SQIVND (reference sequence). Trimming shortened V by 3 bases and J by 7 bases, and 13 bases separated the two germline ends. In DNA, the CDR3 is TGTGCCAGTAGTATCATGGGGGCAGGAGAGCAGTACTTC. Amino acid sequence: CASSIMGAGEQYF.

This chain joins TRBV6-5 and TRBJ2-2, with TRBD1 as a possible D gene (6 bases). The V end lost 5 bases, the J end lost 2 bases, and 12 bases lay between the germline ends. The CDR3 is 15 residues long. Germline lookup yields CDR1 MNHEY and CDR2 SVGAGI. The DNA for the CDR3 is TGTGCCAGCAGTCGACAGGACCTTAACACCGGGGAGCTGTTTTTT. This codes for CASSRQDLNTGELFF.

V and J are TRBV7-2 and TRBJ2-3; 9 positions match TRBD2. This CDR3 contains 15 residues. J lost 5 bases, V lost 3 bases, and 6 bases had no gene match. CDR1 and CDR2 (germline): SGHTA, FQGNSA. Here the CDR3 reads CASSLERGEKDTQYF. CDR3 in DNA: TGTGCCAGCAGCTTGGAGCGGGGGGAAAAAGATACGCAGTATTTT.

The rearrangement uses TRBV5-1 and TRBJ2-3; tentatively, D is TRBD2 (6 bases). Germline assignment: CDR1 SGHRS and CDR2 YFSETQ. This CDR3 is 14 amino acids long. The germline V and J ends were trimmed by 3 bases and 2 bases, with 10 bases remaining between them. Here the CDR3 reads CASSSGLNTDTQYF. The CDR3 nucleotides are TGCGCCAGCAGCTCTGGACTAAACACAGATACGCAGTATTTT. Full variable domain (rest looked up from reference TRBV5-1 and TRBJ2-3): KAGVTQTPRYLIKTRGQQVTLSCSPISGHRSVSWYQQTPGQGLQFLFEYFSETQRNKGNFPGRFSGRQFSNSRSEMNVSTLELGDSALYLCASSSGLNTDTQYFGPGTRLTVL.

V and J are TRBV7-9 and TRBJ1-1, with TRBD1 as a possible D gene (5 bases). V was pared by 5 bases and J by 1 base, with 8 bases between. Germline-derived CDR1 and CDR2 are SEHNR and FQNEAQ (reference sequence). The CDR3 sequence is 13 residues long. The CDR3: CASSLTGNTEAFF. As DNA, the CDR3 is TGTGCCAGCAGCCTCACAGGGAACACTGAAGCTTTCTTT.

The J gene is TRBJ1-5, the V gene TRBV4-1; D not certain. The length of the CDR3 is 17 residues. Per germline, CDR1 MGHRA and CDR2 YSYEKL. Trimming removed 0 bases at V and 6 bases at J, with 18 bases between. The DNA for the CDR3 is TGCGCCAGCAGCCAAGAAGTTCGGGGTACCCCGGGTCAGCCCCAGCATTTT. It codes for CASSQEVRGTPGQPQHF.

The chain couples TRBV4-2 to TRBJ1-2; 8 bases line up with TRBD1. Germline lookup yields CDR1 LGHNA and CDR2 YNFKEQ. V lost 4 bases to trimming and J lost 7 bases; unmatched junction nucleotides: 8. CDR3 length: 14 amino acids. The CDR3 nucleotides read TGTGCCAGCAGCCCCACCGACAGGGGAGCTGGCTACACCTTC. It encodes CASSPTDRGAGYTF.

The chain carries TRBV19 and TRBJ1-5; TRBD1 might be the D (6 bases). V was cut by 0 bases and J by 0 bases, with 9 bases left in between. This CDR3 has 16 residues. The germline gives CDR1 LNHDA, CDR2 SQIVND (reference sequence). CDR3 amino acids: CASSIEPGHSNQPQHF. In DNA, the CDR3 is TGTGCCAGTAGTATAGAACCGGGACATAGCAATCAGCCCCAGCATTTT.

In this sample, this clone turned up a few times. The chain links TRBV29-1 to TRBJ1-1, with unresolved D. Deletions cut 4 bases from V and 5 bases from J, with 14 bases between. The V gene's germline CDR1 is SQVTM and CDR2 ANQGSEA. The CDR3 length is 13 residues. As DNA, the CDR3 is TGCAGCGTTGTCCGGTCGACTCTGACTGAAGCTTTCTTT. It encodes CSVVRSTLTEAFF.

The chain couples TRBV4-1 to TRBJ1-1; D remains unclear. The V gene lost 0 bases and the J gene lost 2 bases, with 4 bases spanning the gap. CDR3 size: 13 residues. Germline V lookup: CDR1 MGHRA, CDR2 YSYEKL. The CDR3 here is CASSQESNTEAFF. DNA for the CDR3: TGCGCCAGCAGCCAAGAAAGCAACACTGAAGCTTTCTTT.

The chain carries TRBV5-1 and TRBJ2-5; 10 nucleotides match TRBD2. Per the germline V gene, CDR1 is SGHRS and CDR2 is YFSETQ. The V and J ends lost 0 bases and 4 bases, in that order; junction bases with no gene match: 9. The CDR3 is 17 residues long. The DNA of the CDR3 is TGCGCCAGCAGCTTGGCACTAGCGGGGCCGGGATTAGAGACCCAGTACTTC. Translating it yields CASSLALAGPGLETQYF.

The V gene is TRBV25-1, the J gene TRBJ1-2; no definite D call. Germline V gene sequence: CDR1 MGHDK, CDR2 SYGVNS. The CDR3 is made up of 11 amino acids. Trimming took 3 bases from V and 8 from J, leaving 7 bases between them. This chain's CDR3 is CASSDFVGYTF. CDR3 sequence (DNA): TGTGCCAGCAGTGACTTTGTAGGCTACACCTTC.

This chain connects TRBV20-1 to TRBJ2-1, with a tentative D call TRBD2 (6 bases). The germline V gene encodes CDR1 DFQATT and CDR2 SNEGSKA (reference sequence). V was trimmed by 5 bases and J by 10 bases, leaving 12 bases between them. This CDR3 is 11 amino acids long. CDR3 in amino acids: CSAGGYGEQFF. The CDR3 DNA follows: TGCAGTGCTGGGGGGTACGGAGAGCAGTTCTTC.

On this clone itself: The CDR3 ends on some other residue instead of the conserved phenylalanine or tryptophan, so this is likely a read error. V usage is TRBV5-1 and J usage is TRBJ1-1, with D uncertain. The CDR3 runs to 15 residues. Per germline, CDR1 SGHRS and CDR2 YFSETQ. The V gene lost 0 bases and the J gene lost 1 base, with 10 bases spanning the gap. The DNA of the CDR3 is TGCGCCAGCAGCTTGGGAGACTTAAGGAACACTGAAGCTTTCGTT. Translating it yields CASSLGDLRNTEAFV.

V and J are TRBV14 and TRBJ1-3; 7 bases are a match to TRBD1. The trim removed 4 bases at V and 2 bases at J, leaving 8 bases unmatched. Germline V gives CDR1 SGHDN, CDR2 FVKESK. CDR3 length equals 16 residues. CDR3 coding DNA: TGTGCCAGCAGCCCACGGACAGGTTCAACTGGAAACACCATATATTTT. This sequence encodes CASSPRTGSTGNTIYF.

The J gene is TRBJ2-4, the V gene TRBV7-2, with 9 bases lining up with TRBD2. The CDR3 spans 17 residues. Germline V lookup: CDR1 SGHTA, CDR2 FQGNSA. With V trimmed by 1 base and J by 4 bases, 8 bases remained unmatched. The CDR3 is CASSLVEASGVKNIQYF. CDR3 bases: TGTGCCAGCAGCTTAGTAGAAGCTAGCGGGGTAAAAAACATTCAGTACTTC.

The chain links TRBV11-3 to TRBJ2-7, with 8 positions matching TRBD1. V lost 1 base, J lost 4 bases, and 0 bases stayed unmatched. This CDR3 is built from 13 residues. Looked up from germline, CDR1 is SGHNT and CDR2 is YENEEA. CDR3 sequence (DNA): TGTGCCAGCAGCTTAGGGACAGGGTACGAGCAGTACTTC. Its protein product is CASSLGTGYEQYF.

The chain joins TRBV7-8 to TRBJ2-2, with 8 positions matching TRBD2. The CDR3 totals 15 residues. Per the germline V gene, CDR1 is SGHVS and CDR2 is FQNEAQ. The ends lost 4 bases at V and 4 bases at J; junction bases unmatched: 5. The CDR3 bases are TGTGCCAGCAGCTGGCAGCGGGGGCCCACCGGGGAGCTGTTTTTT. As protein: CASSWQRGPTGELFF. Complete variable domain (other parts from reference TRBV7-8 and TRBJ2-2): GAGVSQSPRYKVAKRGQDVALRCDPISGHVSLFWYQQALGQGPEFLTYFQNEAQLDKSGLPSDRFFAERPEGSVSTLKIQRTQQEDSAVYLCASSWQRGPTGELFFGEGSRLTVL.

This clone is a singleton in its sample. This CDR3 is CASSPGTGGRVNYGYTF. CDR3 sequence (DNA): TGCGCCAGCAGCCCGGGGACAGGGGGCAGGGTGAACTATGGCTACACCTTC. This chain uses TRBV4-3 with TRBJ1-2; 12 positions agree with TRBD1. The junction had 8 bases not matched to a gene; V was cut back by 4 bases and J by 2 bases. Germline V lookup: CDR1 LGHNA, CDR2 YSLEER. The CDR3 covers 17 residues.

The V gene is TRBV30, the J gene TRBJ2-1; TRBD2 matches at 13 bases. This CDR3 region has 16 residues. The junction had 9 bases not matched to a gene; V was cut back by 1 base and J by 9 bases. From germline, CDR1 is GTSNPN and CDR2 SVGIG (reference sequence). DNA of the CDR3: TGTGCCTGGAGTGCCTTCGGACTAGCGGGGGCGGGTGAGCAGTTCTTC. Translated, it gives CAWSAFGLAGAGEQFF.

The rearrangement links TRBV7-3 to TRBJ2-1; TRBD2 aligns across 10 bases. Germline loops: CDR1 SGHTA, CDR2 FQGTGA. V dropped 5 bases and J dropped 0; count of bases not matched to a gene: 4. This CDR3 has 16 amino acids. The CDR3 bases are TGTGCCAGCAGCATACTAGCGGGGAGCTCCTACAATGAGCAGTTCTTC. Its translation: CASSILAGSSYNEQFF.

Concerning this clone: The germline gene is not matched at one end of the junction; a read error may be the cause. CDR3 DNA: TGTGCAAGCAAGGACCAGGGGGACGGCAATGAGCAGTTCTTC. As protein: CASKDQGDGNEQFF. V gene TRBV6-6 combines with J gene TRBJ2-1, with 7 bases fitting TRBD1. CDR1 is MNHNY and CDR2 is SVGAGI in the germline V gene (reference sequence). The CDR3 covers 14 residues.

The gene calls are TRBV4-1 and TRBJ2-2; 14 bases map to TRBD2. Germline V gene data show CDR1 as MGHRA and CDR2 as YSYEKL. V lost 3 bases and J lost 0; bases outside the gene matches: 15. This CDR3 is 22 amino acids long. CDR3 loop: CASSHPSLKQTSGGANTGELFF. The CDR3 DNA sequence: TGCGCCAGCAGCCATCCCTCCCTAAAACAGACTAGCGGGGGGGCGAACACCGGGGAGCTGTTTTTT.

This chain connects TRBV6-5 to TRBJ2-1; tentative D call: TRBD2 (5 bases). The CDR3 covers 15 residues. With 0 bases removed from V and 7 bases from J, the gap between germline ends came to 13 bases. CDR1 MNHEY and CDR2 SVGAGI come from the germline V gene. The CDR3 protein is CASSYSLESLNEQFF. The CDR3 coding sequence is TGTGCCAGCAGTTACTCACTAGAAAGTCTGAATGAGCAGTTCTTC.

V usage is TRBV7-8 and J usage is TRBJ2-1; TRBD2 agrees at 10 bases. With 5 bases clipped from V and 8 bases from J, the junction kept 12 bases outside the gene matches. Germline lookup yields CDR1 SGHVS and CDR2 FQNEAQ. The CDR3 spans 16 residues. CDR3: CASSPPSGGAKYEQFF. Written as DNA, the CDR3 is TGTGCCAGCAGCCCCCCCAGCGGGGGGGCCAAGTATGAGCAGTTCTTC.

The chain combines TRBV18 with TRBJ1-5; 9 bases fit TRBD1. With V trimmed by 5 bases and J by 6 bases, 11 bases remained unmatched. Germline CDR1 reads KGHSH; CDR2 reads LQKENI. The CDR3 runs to 16 residues. The CDR3 nucleotides are TGTGCCAGCTCAGCTACAGGGGGCGGAGGATCTCAGCCCCAGCATTTT. It yields the protein CASSATGGGGSQPQHF.